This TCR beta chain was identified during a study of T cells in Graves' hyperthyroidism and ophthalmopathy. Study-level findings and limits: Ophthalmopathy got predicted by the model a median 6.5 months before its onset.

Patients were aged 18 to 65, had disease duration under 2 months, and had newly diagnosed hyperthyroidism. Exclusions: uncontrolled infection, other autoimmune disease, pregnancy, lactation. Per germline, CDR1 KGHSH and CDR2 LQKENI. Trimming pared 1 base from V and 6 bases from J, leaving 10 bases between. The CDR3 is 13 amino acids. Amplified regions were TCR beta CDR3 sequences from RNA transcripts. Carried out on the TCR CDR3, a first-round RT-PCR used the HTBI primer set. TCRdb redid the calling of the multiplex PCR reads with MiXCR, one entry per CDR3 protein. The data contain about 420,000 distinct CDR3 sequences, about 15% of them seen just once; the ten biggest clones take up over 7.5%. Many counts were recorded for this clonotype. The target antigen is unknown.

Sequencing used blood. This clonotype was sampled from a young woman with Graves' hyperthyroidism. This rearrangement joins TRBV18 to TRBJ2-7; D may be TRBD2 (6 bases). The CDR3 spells CASSPQGGPEQYF. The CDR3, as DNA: TGTGCCAGCTCACCACAGGGAGGCCCCGAGCAGTACTTC.